The rows below give T cell receptor beta chains drawn from one sample of a study of blood T cell repertoires in COVID-19. Profiled with immunoSEQ multiplex PCR; TCRdb holds only in-frame clones, not every one. The repertoire includes 250,000 to 300,000 clones, about 85% of them detected once, and about 3.6% sits in the top ten. Sequenced input: peripheral blood. The source of these receptors is a man younger than 35 with active or convalescent COVID-19. The CDR3 runs from the conserved cysteine through the conserved F or W.

v_call cdr3_aa
TRBV27 CASRPRRQVGSPLHF
TRBV7-2 CASSQPGSNEQFF
TRBV28 CASSYQANNQPQHF
TRBV27 CASSLYPTSGRGGEQFF
TRBV11-2 CASSFGFGWETQYF
TRBV6-5 CASSYTQNTGELFF
TRBV4-1 CASSHPGTVLEAFF
TRBV30 CAWSEGGLQKLFF
TRBV5-1 CASSTGGVEQYF
TRBV5-1 CASSLGPGLATDTQYF
TRBV6-6 CATTNPGIGGVLEQYF
TRBV2 CASSKGQVNTEAFF
TRBV7-9 CASSQSPGQGNGELFF
TRBV12-3/TRBV12-4 CASSRQGGSPLHF
TRBV19 CASSTQGAGANVLTF
TRBV11-2 CASSQGTAEEQYF
TRBV30 CAWSPGTGIYGYTF
TRBV6-5 CASSYLGSYGYTF
TRBV18 CASSPQVIGEAGANVLTF
TRBV11-2 CASSLSLPEAFF
TRBV19 CASSIDRDRGRSTGELFF
TRBV28 CASSLRGAEAFF
TRBV5-1 CASSLDSLAGLLNNEQFF
TRBV19 CASSIGQGRTEAFF
TRBV5-1 CASSLADRRGETQYF
TRBV7-9 CASSLGTADQPQHF
TRBV11-2 CASSSEASGRALAYNEQFF
TRBV28 CASSEIAGGLYEQFF
TRBV6-6 CASSLFRGNTGELFF
TRBV7-9 CASSLTGYTEAFF
TRBV5-1 CASSDRGRSPLHF
TRBV7-3 CASSLDRGDTQYF
TRBV2 CASSLRGGLPSGGYTF
TRBV5-1 CASSLQGFLYEQYF
TRBV27 CASSFEGQGAPQHF
TRBV12-3/TRBV12-4 CASSLGGWTEAFF
TRBV9 CASSVGTKETQYF
TRBV5-4 CASSTPPGTAVDF
TRBV9 CASSAVGLGGGQETQYF
TRBV2 CASSAGGFYEQYF
TRBV13 CASSLHIMRTVDNSPLHF
TRBV5-1 CASSRDTSGTRDTQYF
TRBV27 CASSPDGETQYF
TRBV6-5 CASSHWDRTTDTQYF
TRBV12-3/TRBV12-4 CASRADTDTQYF
TRBV9 CASSPAAGGAEQFF
TRBV10-3 CAISDGPNTEAFF
TRBV7-9 CASSFTETSYRDTQYF
TRBV11-2 CASSTQGVNTEAFF
TRBV24-1 CATSVVGTGYNEQFF
TRBV5-1 CASSILEQGQNSPLHF
TRBV12-5 CASGQKSRNNEQFF
TRBV7-9 CASTLYSTYEQFF
TRBV30 CAWRRGTGELFF
TRBV12-3/TRBV12-4 CASSLPGDQPQHF
TRBV12-3/TRBV12-4 CASSLWAISEQYF
TRBV3-1/TRBV3-2 CASSRTGQLSEAFF
TRBV28 CASSRGTGIYEQFF
TRBV12-3/TRBV12-4 CASSFSSGEQYF